Listed below are T cell receptor beta chains from one sample, sequenced in a study of regulatory T cells in long-lasting Graves disease. MiXCR was run by TCRdb on the multiplex PCR reads, yielding one entry per CDR3 protein. The sample contains roughly 300,000 distinct CDR3 sequences, more than 20% of which appear only once. The sequencing used peripheral blood mononuclear cells (PBMCs), collected when the disease was refractory, from a patient treated with antithyroid drugs. The receptors here all came from a female donor with Graves disease. Both conserved end residues are part of each CDR3. The D gene is left open where the match is weak. Not every row has a clone size; where given, it reads once, few, many or a size class.

CDR3: CASSPQFGGHEQYF
DNA: TGTGCCAGCAGCCCCCAATTTGGAGGTCACGAGCAGTACTTC
J: TRBJ2-7
size: -
V: TRBV16
D: -

CDR3: CASSRVGNSRLHF
DNA: TGTGCCAGCAGCAGGGTTGGTAATTCACGCCTCCACTTT
J: TRBJ1-6
size: -
V: TRBV7-9
D: -

CDR3: CASSQVLSNQPQHF
DNA: TGCGCCAGCAGCCAAGTGCTCAGCAATCAGCCCCAGCATTTT
J: TRBJ1-5
size: few
V: TRBV4-1
D: -

CDR3: CASSASSGGGGELFF
DNA: TGTGCCAGCAGTGCCTCATCCGGAGGAGGCGGGGAGCTGTTTTTT
J: TRBJ2-2
size: -
V: TRBV6-4
D: -

CDR3: CASSTSRDFYEQYF
DNA: TGTGCCAGCTCAACGTCCCGGGACTTTTACGAGCAGTACTTC
J: TRBJ2-7
size: -
V: TRBV18
D: -

CDR3: CASSLGTRAQYF
DNA: TGTGCCAGCAGCTTAGGGACTAGGGCCCAGTACTTC
J: TRBJ2-5
size: few
V: TRBV7-2
D: TRBD2

CDR3: CASSQVPGAVGEKLFF
DNA: TGCGCCAGCAGCCAAGTCCCGGGGGCGGTTGGTGAAAAACTGTTTTTT
J: TRBJ1-4
size: few
V: TRBV4-3
D: -

CDR3: CASSQDRRGETQYF
DNA: TGCGCCAGCAGCCAAGATAGGCGGGGGGAGACCCAGTACTTC
J: TRBJ2-5
size: few
V: TRBV4-1
D: TRBD2

CDR3: CSVELTRGSGANVLTF
DNA: TGCAGCGTTGAATTGACCAGGGGCTCTGGGGCCAACGTCCTGACTTTC
J: TRBJ2-6
size: -
V: TRBV29-1
D: -

CDR3: CASSPEPGRTIQPQHF
DNA: TGCGCCAGCAGCCCTGAACCGGGACGGACGATTCAGCCCCAGCATTTT
J: TRBJ1-5
size: -
V: TRBV4-1
D: -

CDR3: CASRPGQANTGELFF
DNA: TGTGCCAGCAGACCGGGACAAGCGAACACCGGGGAGCTGTTTTTT
J: TRBJ2-2
size: -
V: TRBV7-9
D: -

CDR3: CASSLELAASYEQYF
DNA: TGCGCCAGCAGCTTGGAGTTAGCGGCCTCCTACGAGCAGTACTTC
J: TRBJ2-7
size: many
V: TRBV5-1
D: -

CDR3: CAWSGTGGEQYF
DNA: TGTGCCTGGAGTGGGACAGGGGGCGAGCAGTACTTC
J: TRBJ2-7
size: -
V: TRBV30
D: TRBD1

CDR3: CASRQGAANEKLFF
DNA: TGTGCCAGCAGACAGGGGGCCGCTAATGAAAAACTGTTTTTT
J: TRBJ1-4
size: many
V: TRBV2
D: TRBD1

CDR3: CASSKGTNTGELFF
DNA: TGTGCCAGTAGTAAGGGGACGAACACCGGGGAGCTGTTTTTT
J: TRBJ2-2
size: -
V: TRBV19
D: -

CDR3: CASSRDVEETQYF
DNA: TGTGCCTCCTCCCGGGATGTTGAGGAGACCCAGTACTTC
J: TRBJ2-5
size: -
V: TRBV10-3
D: -

CDR3: CASSLGDVYEQYF
DNA: TGTGCCAGCAGCTTGGGCGACGTATACGAGCAGTACTTC
J: TRBJ2-7
size: -
V: TRBV11-1
D: -

CDR3: CSAPPSGGTGYEQYF
DNA: TGCAGTGCCCCCCCTTCGGGCGGGACAGGATACGAGCAGTACTTC
J: TRBJ2-7
size: -
V: TRBV20-1
D: TRBD1

CDR3: CASSNLAGARTDTQYF
DNA: TGTGCCAGCAGCAACCTAGCGGGGGCTCGCACAGATACGCAGTATTTT
J: TRBJ2-3
size: -
V: TRBV28
D: TRBD2

CDR3: CASSFVDSTYEQYF
DNA: TGTGCCAGCAGTTTCGTGGACAGCACCTACGAGCAGTACTTC
J: TRBJ2-7
size: few
V: TRBV28
D: -

CDR3: CSARAPAGGSYEQYF
DNA: TGCAGTGCTAGAGCTCCAGCGGGAGGTTCCTACGAGCAGTACTTC
J: TRBJ2-7
size: many
V: TRBV20-1
D: TRBD2

CDR3: CASRPTGGDTQYF
DNA: TGTGCCAGCAGGCCTACAGGGGGGGATACGCAGTATTTT
J: TRBJ2-3
size: -
V: TRBV11-2
D: TRBD1

CDR3: CASSPRVSYTF
DNA: TGTGCCAGCAGTCCAAGGGTTAGCTACACCTTC
J: TRBJ1-2
size: few
V: TRBV6-1
D: -

CDR3: CASTEQANTGELFF
DNA: TGTGCCAGTACCGAGCAAGCGAACACCGGGGAGCTGTTTTTT
J: TRBJ2-2
size: -
V: TRBV19
D: -

CDR3: CASVSAGGTDTQYF
DNA: TGTGCCAGCGTTAGTGCGGGGGGCACAGATACGCAGTATTTT
J: TRBJ2-3
size: many
V: TRBV12-3/TRBV12-4
D: TRBD2

CDR3: CALGGQGDYEQYF
DNA: TGTGCCCTCGGGGGACAGGGAGACTACGAGCAGTACTTC
J: TRBJ2-7
size: -
V: TRBV6-1
D: TRBD1

CDR3: CSATRLAGAGRKANEQFF
DNA: TGCAGTGCTACTAGGCTAGCGGGAGCAGGCCGTAAGGCCAATGAGCAGTTCTTC
J: TRBJ2-1
size: -
V: TRBV20-1
D: TRBD2

CDR3: CATSERDPREQFF
DNA: TGTGCCACCAGTGAACGGGACCCTAGAGAGCAGTTCTTC
J: TRBJ2-1
size: many
V: TRBV24-1
D: -

CDR3: CASSLELAGAGEETQYF
DNA: TGTGCCAGCAGCTTAGAGCTAGCGGGAGCCGGAGAAGAGACCCAGTACTTC
J: TRBJ2-5
size: few
V: TRBV7-2
D: TRBD2

CDR3: CASSWGNEQFF
DNA: TGTGCCAGCAGTTGGGGCAATGAGCAGTTCTTC
J: TRBJ2-1
size: -
V: TRBV27
D: -

CDR3: CASSTSGGAVTYSNQPQHF
DNA: TGTGCCAGCAGTACCTCAGGGGGCGCGGTTACGTATAGCAATCAGCCCCAGCATTTT
J: TRBJ1-5
size: many
V: TRBV28
D: TRBD1

CDR3: CASSIGVQTAEQYF
DNA: TGTGCCAGTAGTATAGGAGTTCAGACGGCCGAGCAGTACTTC
J: TRBJ2-7
size: many
V: TRBV19
D: -

CDR3: CASSLGTSVSETQYF
DNA: TGTGCCAGCAGCTTAGGGACTAGCGTCTCGGAGACCCAGTACTTC
J: TRBJ2-5
size: few
V: TRBV7-9
D: TRBD2

CDR3: CASSLTGTAQETQYF
DNA: TGTGCCAGCAGCCTAACTGGGACGGCTCAAGAGACCCAGTACTTC
J: TRBJ2-5
size: few
V: TRBV7-2
D: -

CDR3: CASSVGVPLGYTF
DNA: TGTGCCAGCAGCGTGGGGGTGCCCCTTGGCTACACCTTC
J: TRBJ1-2
size: -
V: TRBV9
D: -

CDR3: CASSLGDRRLSGSNQPQHF
DNA: TGTGCCAGCAGTTTGGGGGACAGGCGCCTGTCTGGCAGCAATCAGCCCCAGCATTTT
J: TRBJ1-5
size: few
V: TRBV28
D: TRBD1

CDR3: CASTLRGGTQETQYF
DNA: TGTGCCAGCACCCTCAGAGGCGGGACCCAAGAGACCCAGTACTTC
J: TRBJ2-5
size: many
V: TRBV6-1
D: -

CDR3: CASSRGAAGVNEQYF
DNA: TGTGCCAGCAGCCGGGGGGCGGCGGGAGTCAACGAGCAGTACTTC
J: TRBJ2-7
size: -
V: TRBV7-3
D: -

CDR3: CASGTGSYNPPLHF
DNA: TGTGCCAGCGGTACAGGGAGCTATAATCCACCCCTCCACTTT
J: TRBJ1-6
size: -
V: TRBV7-8
D: -

CDR3: CATGPAGGSTKNIQYF
DNA: TGTGCCACCGGCCCAGCGGGAGGTTCAACCAAAAACATTCAGTACTTC
J: TRBJ2-4
size: -
V: TRBV19
D: TRBD2

CDR3: CASSSASSGELFF
DNA: TGTGCCAGCAGCTCGGCTAGTTCCGGGGAGCTGTTTTTT
J: TRBJ2-2
size: -
V: TRBV7-9
D: -